This T cell receptor beta chain was recovered during a study of T cell responses to AZD1222 COVID-19 vaccine. Across the whole study: Pooled together were second doses at about 4 or about 12 weeks.

The CDR3 length is 15 residues. Germline V gene lookup returns CDR1 MGHRA and CDR2 YSYEKL. V was trimmed by 1 base and J by 6 bases, leaving 12 bases between them. Only one count was recorded for this clone. Sequencing was performed with immunoSEQ multiplex PCR; in TCRdb, only in-frame clones are kept and a portion is missing. The data contain 150,000 to 200,000 clones, about 92% of them singletons. Sequencing was performed on peripheral blood, taken on day 0 of AZD1222 vaccination. This TCR came from an adult in good health. This chain joins TRBV4-1 and TRBJ1-4; D ambiguous. The CDR3 DNA sequence: TGCGCCAGCAGCCAAGTATCTAACGGGGATGAAAAACTGTTTTTT. It yields the protein CASSQVSNGDEKLFF.